This entry describes one TCR beta chain. Antigen: not known. The sample comes from a study of CD8 T cells in Susac syndrome. RNA was extracted with the RNeasy kit, and a quantity of roughly 0.45 to 1 ug was reverse transcribed using random hexamers. By means of immunoSEQ multiplex PCR, TCR beta CDR3 spanning 54 Vbeta and 13 Jbeta underwent amplification. TCRdb analysed the immunoSEQ multiplex PCR reads with MiXCR anew, one entry per CDR3 protein. The sample contains fewer than 150,000 distinct CDR3 sequences, more than 85% of which appear only once. In blood CD8+ and CD4+ T cells, TCR beta underwent sequencing. It was negative isolation that provided the CD8+ and CD4+ T cells, whereas TEMRA cells were enriched by FACS. The study's findings and limits: It was acknowledged in the study that the number of individuals who were included in its TCR sequencing and HLA analysis was relatively small.

The CDR3 has 17 residues. CDR1 MDHEN and CDR2 SYDVKM come from the germline V gene. The ends lost 3 bases at V and 7 bases at J; junction bases unmatched: 11. The sequence came from a human donor with multiple sclerosis. Sequencing used CD4+ T cells from PBMCs. The chain is built from TRBV28 and TRBJ2-2; 10 bases match TRBD2. DNA of the CDR3: TGTGCCAGCAGTTTTGTCGTCACTAGCGGGGAAGACGGGGAGCTGTTTTTT. Translating gives CASSFVVTSGEDGELFF.